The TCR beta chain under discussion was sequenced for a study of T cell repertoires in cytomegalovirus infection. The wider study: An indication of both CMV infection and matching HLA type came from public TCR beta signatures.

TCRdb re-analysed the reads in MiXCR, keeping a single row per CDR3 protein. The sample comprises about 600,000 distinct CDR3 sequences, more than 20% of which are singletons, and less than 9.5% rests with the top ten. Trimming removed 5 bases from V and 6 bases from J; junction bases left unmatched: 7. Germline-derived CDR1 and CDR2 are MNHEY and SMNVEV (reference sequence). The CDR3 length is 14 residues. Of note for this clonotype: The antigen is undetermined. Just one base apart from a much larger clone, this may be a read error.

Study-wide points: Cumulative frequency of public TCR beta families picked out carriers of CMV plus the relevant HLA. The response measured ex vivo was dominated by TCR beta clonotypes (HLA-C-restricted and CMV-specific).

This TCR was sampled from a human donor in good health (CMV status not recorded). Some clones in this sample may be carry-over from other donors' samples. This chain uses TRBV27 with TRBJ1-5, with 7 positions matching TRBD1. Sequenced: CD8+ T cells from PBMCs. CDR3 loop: CASSIPRQGQPQHF. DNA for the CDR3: TGTGCCAGCAGTATCCCCCGACAGGGTCAGCCCCAGCATTTT.